These 16 T cell receptor beta chains share one sample of origin, sequenced in a study of CD8 T cells in ankylosing spondylitis (dated by TCRdb to 2015 to 2018). The protocol used for the library was 5' RACE. Reads for this sample came from an Illumina HiSeq 2500. TCRdb ran its own pipeline on the public reads, namely fastp trimming at Q25 and MiXCR clone calling, and kept in-frame beta chains. Duplicate CDR3 protein sequences are folded into a single record with the most common DNA and genes. Present in this sample are about 340,000 distinct CDR3 sequences, about 15% of which were seen just once. The ten top clones hold about 1% of the sample. The sample taken for sequencing was blood, either unsorted or a sorted T cell fraction (not recorded which). These receptors were obtained from a male donor with ankylosing spondylitis or in good health (not recorded which).

This sequence joins TRBV15 and TRBJ1-2, with no clear D. Trimming took 1 base from V and 4 from J, leaving 13 bases between them. Germline V gene data show CDR1 as LNHNV and CDR2 as YYDKDF (reference sequence). The CDR3 spans 15 residues. CDR3 in DNA: TGTGCCACCAGCAGAGGTTACAACTCCCCCTATGGCTACACCTTC. Protein: CATSRGYNSPYGYTF.

The genes are TRBV10-3 and TRBJ2-3, with TRBD2 matching 11 bases. The V gene end was trimmed by 0 bases and the J gene end by 6 bases; junction bases not matched to a gene: 5. The germline gives CDR1 ENHRY, CDR2 SYGVKD. There are 16 residues in the CDR3. The CDR3 is CAISESGTSGRDTQYF. The CDR3 DNA reads as TGTGCCATCAGTGAGTCTGGGACTAGCGGTCGGGATACGCAGTATTTT.

This clonotype has a handful of counts. This chain links TRBV12-3 or TRBV12-4 with TRBJ2-6; no firm D call. V was trimmed by 3 bases and J by 2 bases, leaving 8 bases between them. The CDR3 spans 15 residues. The CDR3 region has the DNA TGTGCCAGCAGTTTGGGTCAGACTGGGGCCAACGTCCTGACTTTC. Its protein is CASSLGQTGANVLTF.

This clonotype was seen a few times. The V and J genes are TRBV20-1 and TRBJ2-2; D gene uncertain. The CDR3 is 14 amino acids. Trimming took off 0 bases at V and 1 base at J, with 6 bases between the two ends. Germline loops: CDR1 DFQATT, CDR2 SNEGSKA (reference sequence). The CDR3 protein is CSAREKGNTGELFF. In nucleotides, the CDR3 is TGCAGTGCTAGAGAGAAGGGGAACACCGGGGAGCTGTTTTTT.

The chain carries TRBV12-3 or TRBV12-4 and TRBJ2-2; 7 nucleotides match TRBD1. This CDR3 comprises 14 residues. J lost 6 bases, V lost 3 bases, and 4 bases had no gene match. The chain's CDR3 is CASSLTGSSGELFF. In DNA form, the CDR3 reads TGTGCCAGCAGTTTGACAGGGAGCTCCGGGGAGCTGTTTTTT.

The V gene is TRBV7-9, the J gene TRBJ1-1; D is unresolved. V lost 4 bases, J lost 8 bases, and 11 bases lay in between. The CDR3 consists of 12 residues. Germline CDR1 reads SEHNR; CDR2 reads FQNEAQ (reference sequence). The CDR3 region is CASSSMYMEAFF. In DNA, the CDR3 is TGTGCCAGCAGCTCGATGTATATGGAAGCTTTCTTT.

V is TRBV6-1 and J is TRBJ1-1; tentative D call: TRBD1 (6 bases). This CDR3 has 15 residues. Germline CDR1 MNHNS, CDR2 SASEGT. Trimming left V 4 bases short and J 4 bases short, with 16 bases between. The CDR3 loop reads CASSVRRGRVTEAFF. The CDR3 nucleotides are TGTGCCAGCAGTGTCCGCAGGGGTCGGGTCACTGAAGCTTTCTTT.

This clonotype was counted a few times. V gene TRBV20-1 combines with J gene TRBJ1-2; D gene ambiguous. Between the trimmed V and J ends, which lost 0 bases and 5 bases, there was a span of 16 bases. This CDR3 spans 15 amino acids. Germline V gives CDR1 DFQATT, CDR2 SNEGSKA (reference sequence). CDR3 region: CSARDVQLRGYGYTF. The CDR3 DNA sequence: TGCAGTGCTAGAGATGTTCAGCTCCGGGGATATGGCTACACCTTC.

This clonotype has only a few counts. The chain has TRBV7-2 and TRBJ2-5, with 12 bases aligning to TRBD2. The CDR3 loop spans 16 amino acids. Per the germline V gene, CDR1 is SGHTA and CDR2 is FQGNSA. The trim removed 2 bases at V and 5 bases at J, leaving 6 bases unmatched. The DNA of the CDR3 is TGTGCCAGCAGCTTACCTAGCGGGGGGGCCGGGGAGACCCAGTACTTC. It encodes CASSLPSGGAGETQYF.

The chain is built from TRBV6-4 and TRBJ2-5; D unclear. Germline CDR1 MRHNA, CDR2 SNTAGT. The CDR3 is made up of 14 amino acids. With 1 base removed from V and 2 bases from J, the gap between germline ends came to 8 bases. CDR3 loop: CASSDFGGQETQYF. In DNA form, the CDR3 reads TGTGCCAGCAGTGACTTCGGCGGACAAGAGACCCAGTACTTC.

Only a few counts were recorded for this clonotype. This chain joins TRBV5-1 and TRBJ2-7, with a tentative D call TRBD2 (5 bases). The CDR3 runs 14 residues. The germline V gene has CDR1 SGHRS and CDR2 YFSETQ. The V end lost 3 bases, the J end lost 2 bases, and 12 bases lay between the germline ends. The chain's CDR3 is CASSSTAGAYEQYF. Here the CDR3 DNA reads TGCGCCAGCAGCTCCACCGCCGGGGCCTACGAGCAGTACTTC.

Only a few counts were recorded for this clonotype. The gene calls are TRBV20-1 and TRBJ2-2; 9 nucleotides agree with TRBD1. With 5 bases clipped from V and 3 bases from J, the junction kept 7 bases outside the gene matches. This CDR3 is built from 15 residues. Per the germline V gene, CDR1 is DFQATT and CDR2 is SNEGSKA (reference sequence). This CDR3 reads CSAEQGAADTGELFF. The CDR3, as DNA: TGCAGTGCTGAACAGGGGGCGGCGGACACCGGGGAGCTGTTTTTT.

The chain couples TRBV7-8 to TRBJ2-4; 9 nucleotides align to TRBD2. From germline, CDR1 is SGHVS and CDR2 FQNEAQ. The CDR3 covers 17 residues. V lost 2 bases and J lost 3; bases outside the gene matches: 8. The CDR3 DNA follows: TGTGCCAGCAGCTTACGGGCTAGCGGGAACGGCAAAAACATTCAGTACTTC. Translation: CASSLRASGNGKNIQYF. Drawing the rest from reference TRBV7-8 and TRBJ2-4, the complete variable domain is GAGVSQSPRYKVAKRGQDVALRCDPISGHVSLFWYQQALGQGPEFLTYFQNEAQLDKSGLPSDRFFAERPEGSVSTLKIQRTQQEDSAVYLCASSLRASGNGKNIQYFGAGTRLSVL.

This rearrangement joins TRBV4-1 to TRBJ2-1; 8 bases are shared with TRBD2. This CDR3 is built from 17 residues. With 2 bases clipped from V and 0 bases from J, the junction kept 6 bases outside the gene matches. Germline V gene sequence: CDR1 MGHRA, CDR2 YSYEKL. CDR3 protein: CASSQHPGTSSYNEQFF. As DNA, the CDR3 is TGCGCCAGCAGCCAACACCCAGGGACTAGCTCCTACAATGAGCAGTTCTTC.

This clonotype was observed a few times. The chain employs TRBV5-1 and TRBJ1-4; 8 bases map to TRBD1. V gave up 3 bases and J gave up 5 bases; unmatched junction bases: 6. The CDR3 is 15 amino acids. Germline-derived CDR1 and CDR2 are SGHRS and YFSETQ. CDR3: CASSSGDRGNEKLFF. Written as DNA, the CDR3 is TGCGCCAGCAGCTCCGGCGACAGGGGAAATGAAAAACTGTTTTTT.

V and J are TRBV4-1 and TRBJ2-7; TRBD1 matches at 9 bases. V trimming: 0 bases; J trimming: 7 bases; junction bases outside the gene matches: 7. CDR1 MGHRA and CDR2 YSYEKL come from the germline V gene. The CDR3 extends over 15 amino acids. The CDR3 loop reads CASSQEGQGLREQYF. For the CDR3, the DNA is TGCGCCAGCAGCCAAGAAGGACAGGGGTTGAGGGAGCAGTACTTC.